This record covers a single T cell receptor beta chain. Its antigen target is currently unknown. No base quality values were provided; no much bigger clone lies one nucleotide off. The data derive from a study of brain T cells in children with intractable seizures (TCRdb year 2021). Notes on the research overall: Resected brain tissue from 45 to 60 pediatric epilepsy surgery cases was first screened for immune gene transcripts using a NanoString immunology panel. Among the roughly twelve selected surgery cases, eight also had pre-surgery blood sequenced, leaving four with brain tissue only.

Here is what the overall study found, with its caveats: Sequencing depth differed between pre- and post-surgery blood, so clones missing from the pre-surgery sample may reflect undersampling. Viral specificity was inferred solely from CDR3 sequence similarity, and the HCMV serostatus of the patients was not known.

The immunoSEQ assay was applied to genomic DNA to generate the TCR beta chain sequences. On the authors' methods: CDR3 sequences that did not begin with the conserved framework cysteine at position 104 were removed by hand. Clonality was calculated as one minus the normalized Shannon's Diversity Index, with values ranging from 0 (maximal diversity) to 1 (oligoclonal). Chi-squared comparison-of-proportions tests were used to check whether the frequency of the same CDR3 differed between samples, for example brain versus blood. Public clonotypes were identified through searches of immuneACCESS, and similarity to known antiviral clonotypes was evaluated with the VDJdb browser. Not all clones reach the TCRdb copy of this immuneACCESS table, which keeps in-frame sequences only. Checked studies attribute under half of the gap to unresolved V genes and leave the rest unexplained. V, J and clone size derive from that table, while D and trimming were established from the DNA sequence. The sample table records 340,000 or so clones; more than 85% of these occur just once. The ten largest account for around 5% of the sample.

This specimen's time point label, interpreted: blood from clinic visit 5 months post-surgery; TSC patient then seizure free. The surgery cases that showed the highest brain T cell transcript signatures were chosen for TCR beta chain sequencing of brain tissue, and of blood when it was available. Patients had been treated with at least one anti-epileptic drug before surgery. The TCR-sequenced patients were children whose drug-resistant epilepsy was caused by tuberous sclerosis complex, focal cortical dysplasia, Rasmussen encephalitis or hemimegalencephaly. The Monarch genomic DNA purification kit was used to extract bulk genomic DNA from unsorted brain tissue and from whole blood. The clonotype originates from a boy younger than two with tuberous sclerosis and intractable seizures. Material: peripheral blood, obtained 5 to 6 months after surgery.

The DNA sequence follows: TGTGCCAGCAGCTTATCCGACGTTGGGCAGGACCGTCGTTATTTT. Protein translation: CASSLSDVGQDRRYF. This receptor chain uses TRBV7-9 and TRBJ2-3; no D gene call is confident. The CDR3 goes from the cysteine to the phenylalanine over 15 residues. Only CDR3 DNA remains: 45 bases, in frame from the first base. The germline V gene (reference sequence) yields SEHNR for CDR1 and FQNEAQ for CDR2. V loses 2 bases of germline sequence and J loses 15 bases, and the interval between the two ends is 24 bases.